The entry below describes one T cell receptor (beta chain). Its antigen is still unknown. This entry comes from a study of T cell repertoires in cytomegalovirus infection. Study details: Carrying CMV and the relevant HLA type showed in public TCR beta signatures.

Regarding the study as a whole: Of the TCR beta families, the public ones yielded a cumulative frequency that identified carriers of CMV plus the relevant HLA. Ex vivo, HLA-C-restricted CMV-specific TCR beta clonotypes prevailed over the rest of the response.

CDR1 is SGHNT, CDR2 YENEEA, per germline. Trimming at V came to 4 bases and at J to 8 bases, leaving 13 bases not matched to a gene. CDR3 length equals 16 residues. MiXCR, applied by TCRdb to the reads, yields one record per CDR3 protein. The sample shows fewer than 300,000 distinct CDR3 sequences, about 25% of them seen only once. The origin of this receptor is a human donor in good health (CMV status not recorded). Some clones in this sample may be carry-over from other donors' samples. The chain combines TRBV11-3 with TRBJ2-1; 8 positions match TRBD2. Sequenced sample: PBMCs. Here the CDR3 reads CASSSPPSGRRHEQFF. In nucleotides, the CDR3 is TGTGCCAGCAGCTCCCCCCCCAGCGGGAGACGTCATGAGCAGTTCTTC. The full variable domain, in which reference TRBV11-3 and TRBJ2-1 provide the parts outside the CDR3, is EAGVVQSPRYKIIEKKQPVAFWCNPISGHNTLYWYLQNLGQGPELLIRYENEEAVDDSQLPKDRFSAERLKGVDSTLKIQPAELGDSAVYLCASSSPPSGRRHEQFFGPGTRLTVL.